Described below is a single T cell receptor (beta chain) sequence and its context. This specimen belongs to a study of T cell responses to AZD1222 COVID-19 vaccine. Per the germline V gene, CDR1 is MNHEY and CDR2 is SMNVEV (reference sequence). The CDR3 runs 17 residues. Trimming stripped 6 bases from V and 0 bases from J, with 18 bases between. The protocol was immunoSEQ multiplex PCR, while the TCRdb copy is restricted to in-frame clones and leaves out a portion. In the table there are 200,000 or so clones, over 85% of which are singletons. Here the sequenced sample was peripheral blood, taken 28 days after the second AZD1222 dose. This receptor was identified in an adult who received the AZD1222 COVID-19 vaccine. The chain recombines TRBV27 with TRBJ1-5; weak D call: TRBD1 (6 bases). CDR3 DNA sequence: TGTGCCAGCAGCCCCCGGGGGGGCCCCCTTAGCAATCAGCCCCAGCATTTT. It is translated as CASSPRGGPLSNQPQHF.